The rows below give T cell receptor beta chains drawn from one sample of a study of CD8 T cells in ankylosing spondylitis. Each CDR3 protein gets one entry after TCRdb re-called the 5' RACE reads with MiXCR. Counted here are some 800,000 distinct CDR3 sequences, about 10% occurring once; the ten biggest clones make up roughly 0.51%. Sequenced sample: blood, either unsorted or a sorted T cell fraction (not recorded which). The receptors shown here come from a male donor with ankylosing spondylitis. The CDR3 runs from the conserved cysteine through the conserved F or W. The D gene is left open where the match is weak. Clone size, where shown, is once, few, many, or a class for clones that have expanded.

V gene	J gene	D gene	clone size	CDR3 protein	CDR3 DNA
TRBV29-1	TRBJ1-1	.	many	CSVALMKMNTEAFF	TGCAGCGTGGCCCTGATGAAAATGAACACTGAAGCTTTCTTT
TRBV20-1	TRBJ1-5	.	few	CSASGQFSNQPQHF	TGCAGTGCCTCAGGACAGTTTAGCAATCAGCCCCAGCATTTT
TRBV24-1	TRBJ2-7	TRBD1	few	CATSPADRDLYEQYF	TGTGCCACCAGTCCTGCCGACAGGGACCTCTACGAGCAGTACTTC
TRBV28	TRBJ2-7	.	.	CASANPGHQTYEQYF	TGTGCCAGCGCCAATCCGGGACATCAAACCTACGAGCAGTACTTC
TRBV5-1	TRBJ1-4	.	.	CASSTDPQGLNEKLFF	TGCGCCAGCAGCACGGACCCCCAGGGGCTTAATGAAAAACTGTTTTTT
TRBV20-1	TRBJ2-2	.	.	CSASPAADYTGELFF	TGCAGTGCTAGTCCTGCGGCAGACTACACCGGGGAGCTGTTTTTT
TRBV24-1	TRBJ2-4	.	few	CATSDSRGSSRDIQYF	TGTGCCACCAGTGATTCTCGGGGGAGTTCCCGGGACATTCAGTACTTC
TRBV5-5	TRBJ2-1	TRBD2	many	CASSRRGEDYNEQFF	TGTGCCAGCAGCCGCCGGGGGGAGGACTACAATGAGCAGTTCTTC
TRBV14	TRBJ2-1	.	few	CASSPAPGDGYNEQFF	TGTGCCAGCAGCCCGGCCCCAGGCGATGGGTACAATGAGCAGTTCTTC
TRBV20-1	TRBJ2-1	TRBD1	few	CSASTGTGVGHEQFF	TGCAGTGCTAGTACCGGGACAGGGGTCGGTCATGAGCAGTTCTTC
TRBV28	TRBJ1-2	.	many	CASSLYVYDYGYTF	TGTGCCAGTAGTTTATACGTGTATGACTATGGCTACACCTTC
TRBV9	TRBJ2-1	TRBD1	.	CASSATGAPYNEQFF	TGTGCCAGCAGCGCGACAGGGGCCCCCTACAATGAGCAGTTCTTC
TRBV10-1	TRBJ2-7	TRBD2	many	CASSEGTNYEQYF	TGCGCCAGCAGTGAAGGGACTAACTACGAGCAGTACTTC
TRBV4-3	TRBJ2-7	TRBD2	many	CASSQDAGDSYEQYF	TGCGCCAGCAGCCAAGATGCGGGGGACTCCTACGAGCAGTACTTC
TRBV9	TRBJ2-2	.	.	CASSVGVGANTGELFF	TGTGCCAGCAGCGTAGGTGTGGGAGCAAACACCGGGGAGCTGTTTTTT
TRBV9	TRBJ1-3	TRBD1	few	CASSEGAGGNTIYF	TGTGCCAGCAGTGAGGGGGCTGGTGGAAACACCATATATTTT
TRBV5-1	TRBJ2-7	.	few	CASSLLDGGNYEQYF	TGCGCCAGCAGCTTGCTAGACGGCGGAAACTACGAGCAGTACTTC
TRBV20-1	TRBJ2-1	.	many	CSARDPLLGNEQFF	TGCAGTGCTAGAGACCCCCTTCTCGGGAATGAGCAGTTCTTC
TRBV20-1	TRBJ1-1	.	many	CSASRPPNTEAFF	TGCAGTGCTAGCCGCCCGCCGAACACTGAAGCTTTCTTT
TRBV12-3/TRBV12-4	TRBJ1-2	.	.	CASSGWGADYGYTF	TGTGCCAGCAGTGGATGGGGGGCCGATTATGGCTACACCTTC
TRBV7-2	TRBJ1-2	TRBD1	.	CASSKYSGTGEEGYTF	TGTGCCAGCAGCAAATATTCCGGGACAGGGGAAGAAGGCTACACCTTC
TRBV18	TRBJ2-1	TRBD1	.	CASSPRTGVNEQFF	TGTGCCAGCTCACCACGAACAGGGGTCAATGAGCAGTTCTTC
TRBV29-1	TRBJ2-7	.	many	CSVEGRDGSYEQYF	TGCAGCGTTGAAGGCCGGGACGGGTCCTACGAGCAGTACTTC
TRBV20-1	TRBJ1-2	TRBD1	many	CSARVWDSPYGYTF	TGCAGTGCTAGAGTTTGGGACAGTCCCTATGGCTACACCTTC
TRBV5-1	TRBJ1-1	TRBD1	many	CASSRQGAGTEAFF	TGCGCCAGCAGCCGTCAGGGGGCTGGCACTGAAGCTTTCTTT
TRBV6-6	TRBJ2-7	.	few	CASSFPGYEQYF	TGTGCCAGCAGTTTCCCCGGGTACGAGCAGTACTTC
TRBV12-3/TRBV12-4	TRBJ1-2	.	many	CASSLARGFYGYTF	TGTGCCAGCAGTTTAGCACGGGGATTCTATGGCTACACCTTC
TRBV19	TRBJ1-5	.	few	CASTGQLNQPQHF	TGTGCCAGTACCGGACAGCTCAATCAGCCCCAGCATTTT
TRBV18	TRBJ2-5	TRBD2	.	CASSPPGLAGQETQYF	TGTGCCAGCTCACCACCCGGACTAGCGGGGCAAGAGACCCAGTACTTC
TRBV20-1	TRBJ2-7	TRBD2	.	CSAPQTSGRPHYEQYF	TGCAGTGCTCCGCAGACTAGCGGGAGGCCTCACTACGAGCAGTACTTC
TRBV20-1	TRBJ2-7	.	.	CSGLGRNYEQYF	TGCAGTGGCCTGGGGCGGAACTACGAGCAGTACTTC